This note documents a single T cell receptor (beta chain) sequence. This entry belongs to a study of blood T cell repertoires in COVID-19. Whole-study context: From the United States, Italy and Spain came samples of acute and convalescent COVID-19. T cells, B-cell-depleted T cells, or PBMCs supplied cDNA or gDNA.

V lost 2 bases, J lost 0 bases, and 4 bases lay in between. CDR3 size: 13 residues. CDR1 is MNHEY and CDR2 is SMNVEV in the germline V gene (reference sequence). In the authors' methods: Scientists estimated how many nucleated cells there were by amplifying reference gene primers. Method: immunoSEQ multiplex PCR; TCRdb's copy keeps in-frame clones and lacks some. The D gene and trimming were derived from the DNA, and the V and J assignments and clone size from that table. The sample shows about 370,000 clones, 90% of them seen only once. The chain recombines TRBV27 with TRBJ1-2; D remains ambiguous. The sequencing sample was made of peripheral blood. This TCR came from a young man with active or convalescent COVID-19. DNA for the CDR3: TGTGCCAGCAGTTTAGGGCCTAACTATGGCTACACCTTC. This codes for CASSLGPNYGYTF.